This T cell receptor (beta chain) was documented in a study of STAT3 mutations in large granular lymphocyte leukemia. Findings and limits, study-wide: In T-cell large granular lymphocyte leukemia, about half of patients showed multiple immunodominant subclonotypes. Treatment regimens differed across patients between samplings.

This CDR3 has 12 amino acids. Germline assignment: CDR1 MNHNY and CDR2 SVGAGI (reference sequence). With 8 bases removed from V and 3 bases from J, the gap between germline ends came to 7 bases. Concerning this clone itself: Its specificity is unknown.

Using immunoSEQ multiplex PCR, the repertoire was profiled, and TCRdb retains in-frame clones only, with some absent. This table has over 8,500 clones, roughly 90% appearing once. Sequencing input: peripheral blood mononuclear cells. The V call is TRBV6-6, the J call TRBJ2-2; a possible D gene is TRBD2 (6 bases). The clonotype was recovered from an elderly man with T-cell large granular lymphocyte leukemia. Some clones in this sample may be carry-over from other donors' samples. CDR3 nucleotide sequence: TGTGCCAGCCGGGAGTACACCGGGGAGCTGTTTTTT. The encoded protein is CASREYTGELFF.